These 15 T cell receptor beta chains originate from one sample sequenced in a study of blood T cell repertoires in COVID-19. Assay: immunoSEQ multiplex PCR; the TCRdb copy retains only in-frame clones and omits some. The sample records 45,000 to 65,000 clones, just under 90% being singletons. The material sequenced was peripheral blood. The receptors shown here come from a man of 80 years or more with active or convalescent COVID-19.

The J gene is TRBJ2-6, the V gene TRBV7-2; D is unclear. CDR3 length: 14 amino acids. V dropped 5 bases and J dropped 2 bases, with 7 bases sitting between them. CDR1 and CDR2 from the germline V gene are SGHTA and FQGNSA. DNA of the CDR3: TGTGCCAGCAGCCCCCCCACTGGGGCCAACGTCCTGACTTTC. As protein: CASSPPTGANVLTF.

The CDR3 sequence is CASSPLPGQGSEQYF. The CDR3 bases are TGTGCCAGCTCACCTCTGCCGGGACAGGGTAGCGAGCAGTACTTC. The chain employs TRBV18 and TRBJ2-7, with 9 bases matching TRBD1. V was pared by 3 bases and J by 6 bases, with 9 bases of the junction left unmatched. The CDR3 length is 15 residues. Germline-derived CDR1 and CDR2 are KGHSH and LQKENI.

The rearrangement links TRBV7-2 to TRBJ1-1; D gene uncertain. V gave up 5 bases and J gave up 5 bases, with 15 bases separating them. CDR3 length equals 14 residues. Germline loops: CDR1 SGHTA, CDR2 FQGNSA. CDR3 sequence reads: CASSPKISGTEAFF. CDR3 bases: TGTGCCAGCAGCCCGAAGATATCGGGGACTGAAGCTTTCTTT. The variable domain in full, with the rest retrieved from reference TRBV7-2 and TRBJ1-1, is GAGVSQSPSNKVTEKGKDVELRCDPISGHTALYWYRQSLGQGLEFLIYFQGNSAPDKSGLPSDRFSAERTGGSVSTLTIQRTQQEDSAVYLCASSPKISGTEAFFGQGTRLTVV.

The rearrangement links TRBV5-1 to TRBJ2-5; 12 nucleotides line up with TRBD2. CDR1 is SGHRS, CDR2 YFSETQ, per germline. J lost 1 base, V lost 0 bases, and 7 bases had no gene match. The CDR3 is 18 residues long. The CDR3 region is CASSLVGLAGRTQETQYF. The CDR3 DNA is TGCGCCAGCAGCTTGGTAGGACTAGCGGGAAGGACCCAAGAGACCCAGTACTTC. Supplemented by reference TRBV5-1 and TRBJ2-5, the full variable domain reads KAGVTQTPRYLIKTRGQQVTLSCSPISGHRSVSWYQQTPGQGLQFLFEYFSETQRNKGNFPGRFSGRQFSNSRSEMNVSTLELGDSALYLCASSLVGLAGRTQETQYFGPGTRLLVL.

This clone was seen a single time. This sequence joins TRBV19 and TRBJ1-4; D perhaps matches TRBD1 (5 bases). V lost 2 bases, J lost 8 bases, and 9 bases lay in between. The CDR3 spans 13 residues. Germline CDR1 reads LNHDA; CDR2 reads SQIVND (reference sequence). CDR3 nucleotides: TGTGCCAGTAGTATACAGGGTGGCGAAAAACTGTTTTTT. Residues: CASSIQGGEKLFF.

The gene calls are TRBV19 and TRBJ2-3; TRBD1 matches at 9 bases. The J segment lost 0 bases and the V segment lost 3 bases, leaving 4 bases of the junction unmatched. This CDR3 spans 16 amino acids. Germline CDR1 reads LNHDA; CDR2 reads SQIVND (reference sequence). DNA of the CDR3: TGTGCCAGTAGTATCACAGGGGGCCCAAGCACAGATACGCAGTATTTT. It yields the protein CASSITGGPSTDTQYF.

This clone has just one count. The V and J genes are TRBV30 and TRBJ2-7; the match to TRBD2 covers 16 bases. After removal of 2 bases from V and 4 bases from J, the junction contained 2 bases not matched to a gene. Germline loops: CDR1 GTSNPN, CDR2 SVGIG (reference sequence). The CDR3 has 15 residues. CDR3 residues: CAWSLGLAGGYEQYF. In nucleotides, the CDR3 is TGTGCCTGGAGTTTGGGACTAGCGGGAGGGTACGAGCAGTACTTC.

Written as DNA, the CDR3 is TGTGCCATCAGTGCCTCCGACAGGGAAAATCAGCCCCAGCATTTT. Its translation: CAISASDRENQPQHF. The genes are TRBV10-3 and TRBJ1-5, with 7 bases identical to TRBD1. J gave up 4 bases and V 4 bases, and 7 bases lay outside the gene matches. Germline lookup yields CDR1 ENHRY and CDR2 SYGVKD. The CDR3 has 15 residues.

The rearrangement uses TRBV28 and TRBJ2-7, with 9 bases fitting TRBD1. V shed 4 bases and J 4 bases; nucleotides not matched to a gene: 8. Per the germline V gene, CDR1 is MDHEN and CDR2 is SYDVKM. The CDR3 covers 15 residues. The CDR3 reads CASSSYGTGSYEQYF. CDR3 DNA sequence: TGTGCCAGCAGTTCCTACGGGACAGGGAGTTACGAGCAGTACTTC. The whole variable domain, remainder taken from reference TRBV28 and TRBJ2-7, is DVKVTQSSRYLVKRTGEKVFLECVQDMDHENMFWYRQDPGLGLRLIYFSYDVKMKEKGDIPEGYSVSREKKERFSLILESASTNQTSMYLCASSSYGTGSYEQYFGPGTRLTVT.

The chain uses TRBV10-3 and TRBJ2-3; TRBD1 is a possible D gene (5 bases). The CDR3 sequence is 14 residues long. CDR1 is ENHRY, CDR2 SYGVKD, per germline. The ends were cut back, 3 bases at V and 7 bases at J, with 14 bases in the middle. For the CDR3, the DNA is TGTGCCATCAGTGAAGGGCAGGGTAGTTATACGCAGTATTTT. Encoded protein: CAISEGQGSYTQYF.

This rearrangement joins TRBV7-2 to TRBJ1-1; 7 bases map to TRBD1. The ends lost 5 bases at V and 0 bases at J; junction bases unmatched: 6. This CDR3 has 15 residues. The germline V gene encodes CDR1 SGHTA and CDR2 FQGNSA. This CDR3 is CASSPVQGVNTEAFF. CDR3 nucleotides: TGTGCCAGCAGCCCCGTCCAGGGGGTGAACACTGAAGCTTTCTTT. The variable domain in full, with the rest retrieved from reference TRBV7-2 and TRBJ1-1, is GAGVSQSPSNKVTEKGKDVELRCDPISGHTALYWYRQSLGQGLEFLIYFQGNSAPDKSGLPSDRFSAERTGGSVSTLTIQRTQQEDSAVYLCASSPVQGVNTEAFFGQGTRLTVV.

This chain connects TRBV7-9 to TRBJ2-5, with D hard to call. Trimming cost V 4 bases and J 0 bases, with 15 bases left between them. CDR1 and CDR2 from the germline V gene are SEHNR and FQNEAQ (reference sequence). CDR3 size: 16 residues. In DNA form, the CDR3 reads TGTGCCAGCAGCTCCATGGGCTTTGGGTACCAAGAGACCCAGTACTTC. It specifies CASSSMGFGYQETQYF.

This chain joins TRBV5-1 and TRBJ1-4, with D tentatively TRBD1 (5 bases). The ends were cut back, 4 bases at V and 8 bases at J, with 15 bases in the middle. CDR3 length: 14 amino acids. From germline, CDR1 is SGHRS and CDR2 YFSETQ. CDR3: CASSPGFSGEKLFF. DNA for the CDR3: TGCGCCAGCAGCCCAGGGTTTTCCGGGGAAAAACTGTTTTTT.

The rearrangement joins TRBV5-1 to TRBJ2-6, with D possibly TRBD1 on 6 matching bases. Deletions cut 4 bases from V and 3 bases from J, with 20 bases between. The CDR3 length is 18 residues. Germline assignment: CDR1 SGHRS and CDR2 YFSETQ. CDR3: CASSLFGDKSFGANVLTF. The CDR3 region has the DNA TGCGCCAGCAGCCTTTTCGGGGACAAATCCTTTGGGGCCAACGTCCTGACTTTC.

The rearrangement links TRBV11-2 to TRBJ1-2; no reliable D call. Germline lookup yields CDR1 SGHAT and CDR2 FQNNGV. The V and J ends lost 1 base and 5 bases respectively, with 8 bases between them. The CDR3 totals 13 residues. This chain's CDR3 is CASSLGLGYGYTF. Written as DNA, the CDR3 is TGTGCCAGCAGCTTAGGGCTAGGATATGGCTACACCTTC.